The 21 T cell receptor beta chains in this list originate from one sample, sequenced in a study of response to subunit inactivated influenza vaccine. A single record per CDR3 protein comes from TCRdb applying MiXCR to the RT-PCR reads. The sample records fewer than 350,000 distinct CDR3 sequences, 21% being singletons. Sequencing was performed on PBMCs from blood, taken about 19 months after vaccination. These TCRs come from a man aged 45-69 years who received an inactivated influenza vaccine.

This clonotype turned up a few times. CDR3: CASSSFPGDSYNEQFF. As DNA, the CDR3 is TGTGCCAGCAGTTCCTTCCCGGGAGACTCCTACAATGAGCAGTTCTTC. V and J are TRBV28 and TRBJ2-1; D is possibly TRBD2 (6 bases). The germline CDR1 and CDR2 sequences are MDHEN and SYDVKM. The V end lost 4 bases, the J end lost 0 bases, and 13 bases lay between the germline ends. CDR3 length: 16 amino acids.

The chain combines TRBV5-1 with TRBJ2-7; D possibly uses TRBD1 or TRBD2 (5 bases each). The germline V gene has CDR1 SGHRS and CDR2 YFSETQ. The length of the CDR3 is 15 residues. V shed 3 bases and J shed 0 bases, with 13 bases lying between them. CDR3 region: CASSYPGRSSYEQYF. CDR3 in DNA: TGCGCCAGCAGCTACCCGGGACGGAGCTCCTACGAGCAGTACTTC.

This chain connects TRBV29-1 to TRBJ2-7, with D perhaps TRBD1 (7 bases). Trimming pared 7 bases from V and 3 bases from J, leaving 19 bases between. From germline, CDR1 is SQVTM and CDR2 ANQGSEA. This CDR3 has 14 residues. The CDR3 sequence is CSAIDRDSVYEQYF. In DNA, the CDR3 is TGCAGCGCCATTGACAGGGACTCAGTCTACGAGCAGTACTTC.

The chain has TRBV7-6 and TRBJ2-2; D might be TRBD2 (6 bases). Germline CDR1 reads SGHVS; CDR2 reads FNYEAQ. The CDR3 is 16 amino acids. V was shortened by 4 bases and J by 1 base, with 13 bases between the two germline ends. The chain's CDR3 is CASSSNGGRNTGELFF. Here the CDR3 DNA reads TGTGCCAGCAGCTCAAACGGGGGACGGAACACCGGGGAGCTGTTTTTT.

The rearrangement links TRBV7-9 to TRBJ1-5; TRBD1 aligns across 9 bases. Germline V gene data show CDR1 as SEHNR and CDR2 as FQNEAQ (reference sequence). J was trimmed by 6 bases and V by 1 base; bases with no gene match: 4. This CDR3 region has 15 residues. The DNA for the CDR3 is TGTGCCAGCAGCTTAGGTGGGACAGGGCTTCAGCCCCAGCATTTT. This sequence encodes CASSLGGTGLQPQHF.

At least ten counts were recorded for this clonotype. The chain carries TRBV10-3 and TRBJ1-2; TRBD1 matches 8 bases. Germline-derived CDR1 and CDR2 are ENHRY and SYGVKD. The CDR3 is 15 amino acids. With V trimmed by 0 bases and J by 4 bases, 4 bases remained unmatched. For the CDR3, the DNA is TGTGCCATCAGTGAGTCGCAGGGGGCTGCCTATGGCTACACCTTC. It yields the protein CAISESQGAAYGYTF.

Here the CDR3 DNA reads TGTGCCAGCAGCGCACAACAGGGGAGCACAGATACGCAGTATTTT. Protein product: CASSAQQGSTDTQYF. The rearrangement joins TRBV12-3 or TRBV12-4 to TRBJ2-3, with 7 bases lining up with TRBD1. The CDR3 is 15 residues long. Germline trimming cut 6 bases from V and 0 bases from J; bases unmatched to any gene: 6.

This clonotype was observed a handful of times. The chain uses TRBV10-3 and TRBJ2-7; D remains unclear. This CDR3 contains 10 residues. Germline CDR1 is ENHRY and CDR2 is SYGVKD. The V and J ends lost 10 bases and 4 bases respectively, with 8 bases between them. The DNA for the CDR3 is TGTGCCACCCGAGAGTACGAGCAGTACTTC. Amino acids: CATREYEQYF.

This chain connects TRBV5-1 to TRBJ2-3; D gene uncertain. The CDR3 sequence is 16 residues long. Trimming removed 4 bases at V and 1 base at J, with 16 bases between. Germline V gene lookup returns CDR1 SGHRS and CDR2 YFSETQ. CDR3 nucleotide sequence: TGCGCCAGCAGCAGTCTAGGAGCTGAACGCACAGATACGCAGTATTTT. It specifies CASSSLGAERTDTQYF.

The chain recombines TRBV15 with TRBJ2-3, with D unclear. The CDR3 runs 15 residues. Germline CDR1 reads LNHNV; CDR2 reads YYDKDF (reference sequence). The V and J ends lost 3 bases and 1 base respectively, with 11 bases between them. The CDR3 DNA follows: TGTGCCACCAGCAGCAGAACGACTGGCACAGATACGCAGTATTTT. Translating it yields CATSSRTTGTDTQYF.

In this sample, this clonotype turned up a few times. V gene TRBV29-1 combines with J gene TRBJ2-5; 7 nucleotides match TRBD1. The length of the CDR3 is 14 residues. The V and J ends lost 3 bases and 10 bases, in that order; junction bases with no gene match: 14. Germline V CDR1 and CDR2: SQVTM, ANQGSEA. The DNA for the CDR3 is TGCAGCGTTGATCGACAGGGCGCTGCTTTGCGCCAGTACTTC. Translated: CSVDRQGAALRQYF.

This sequence joins TRBV28 and TRBJ2-1; unclear D gene. CDR3 length: 13 residues. Trimming took 1 base from V and 4 from J, leaving 5 bases between them. Germline-derived CDR1 and CDR2 are MDHEN and SYDVKM. The CDR3 sequence is CASSLLQYNEQFF. Here the CDR3 DNA reads TGTGCCAGCAGTTTATTACAGTACAATGAGCAGTTCTTC.

This chain joins TRBV6-2 or TRBV6-3 and TRBJ2-7, with D unresolved. Germline V lookup: CDR1 MNHEY, CDR2 SVGEGT. V gave up 6 bases and J gave up 2 bases, with 14 bases separating them. The CDR3 runs to 14 residues. In DNA, the CDR3 is TGTGCCAGCAGGACCGACATGGATCCCTACGAGCAGTACTTC. This sequence encodes CASRTDMDPYEQYF.

The CDR3 DNA reads as TGCGCCAGCAGCGGAACGGGACAAGAGACCCAGTACTTC. This codes for CASSGTGQETQYF. The chain links TRBV5-1 to TRBJ2-5, with D maybe TRBD2 (5 bases). CDR3 length: 13 amino acids. Germline lookup yields CDR1 SGHRS and CDR2 YFSETQ. Between the trimmed V and J ends, which lost 4 bases and 2 bases, there was a span of 9 bases.

About this clonotype itself: Relative to the germline gene, one junction end is altered; a read error may explain this. The rearrangement links TRBV12-3 or TRBV12-4 to TRBJ1-4, with D possibly matching TRBD1 (6 bases). CDR3 length equals 14 residues. In DNA, the CDR3 is TGTGCCGGCAGTTTTTTTGGGACAAATGAAAAACTGTTTTTT. It specifies CAGSFFGTNEKLFF.

In this sample, this clonotype turned up a few times. The J gene is TRBJ1-1, the V gene TRBV12-5, with TRBD1 as a possible D gene (5 bases). V was shortened by 5 bases and J by 6 bases, with 13 bases between the two germline ends. Germline V gene data show CDR1 as LGHNT and CDR2 as FRNRAP. CDR3 size: 13 residues. This CDR3 is CASGVGPGSEAFF. CDR3 coding DNA: TGTGCTAGTGGTGTGGGACCCGGATCTGAAGCTTTCTTT.

This clonotype was detected a few times. The V gene is TRBV7-9, the J gene TRBJ1-2; D may be TRBD1 (6 bases). V lost 4 bases and J lost 5, with 17 bases in between. Germline CDR1 reads SEHNR; CDR2 reads FQNEAQ (reference sequence). The CDR3 sequence is 15 residues long. The CDR3: CASSSRRSGAYGYTF. The CDR3 DNA follows: TGTGCCAGCAGCTCCCGCCGGTCAGGGGCGTATGGCTACACCTTC.

The CDR3 DNA follows: TGTGCCAGCTCACCCTCCGCGCAGGACAAGGCCCAGTACTTC. It is translated as CASSPSAQDKAQYF. The chain carries TRBV18 and TRBJ2-5; the D gene is possibly TRBD1 (5 bases). Trimming removed 3 bases from V and 9 bases from J, with 17 bases in between. This CDR3 has 14 amino acids. CDR1 KGHSH and CDR2 LQKENI come from the germline V gene.

This chain connects TRBV20-1 to TRBJ2-3; TRBD1 matches 7 bases. The germline CDR1 and CDR2 sequences are DFQATT and SNEGSKA (reference sequence). The CDR3 length is 13 residues. J was trimmed by 4 bases and V by 6 bases; bases with no gene match: 7. The CDR3 reads CSAETGLADTQYF. The CDR3 DNA reads TGCAGTGCAGAGACAGGGTTGGCAGATACGCAGTATTTT.

This clonotype was counted many times. This chain connects TRBV20-1 to TRBJ1-5, with a tentative D call TRBD1 (6 bases). This CDR3 spans 14 amino acids. V gave up 5 bases and J gave up 6 bases, with 17 bases separating them. The germline V gene has CDR1 DFQATT and CDR2 SNEGSKA (reference sequence). In nucleotides, the CDR3 is TGCAGTGCTCGTGGACAGAGTCAGGCTCAGCCCCAGCATTTT. Amino acids: CSARGQSQAQPQHF.

This clonotype has just a few counts. The chain carries TRBV12-3 or TRBV12-4 and TRBJ2-3, with a tentative D call TRBD2 (6 bases). The CDR3 extends over 12 amino acids. Trimming removed 5 bases from V and 8 bases from J, with 11 bases in between. The CDR3 nucleotides are TGTGCCAGCAGTGCGGAGGGGCTTACGCAGTATTTT. Its protein is CASSAEGLTQYF.